A single sample gave rise to the 11 T cell receptor beta chains below, sequenced in a study of T cell responses to AZD1222 COVID-19 vaccine. The method was immunoSEQ multiplex PCR; TCRdb's version includes in-frame clones alone and lacks a portion of them. The table includes fewer than 200,000 clones, about 89% detected once. The specimen was peripheral blood, collected on day 0 of AZD1222 vaccination. These receptors were taken from an adult in good health.

CDR3: CAISEEPGATEAFF. The CDR3 nucleotides are TGTGCCATCAGTGAGGAGCCAGGGGCCACTGAAGCTTTCTTT. This rearrangement joins TRBV10-3 to TRBJ1-1, with D maybe TRBD1 (6 bases). Germline V gene sequence: CDR1 ENHRY, CDR2 SYGVKD. With 2 bases removed from V and 4 bases from J, the gap between germline ends came to 11 bases. The CDR3 consists of 14 residues.

The genes are TRBV25-1 and TRBJ2-1; 8 bases align to TRBD1. In germline, CDR1 is MGHDK, CDR2 SYGVNS. The V and J ends lost 3 bases and 6 bases, in that order; junction bases with no gene match: 10. The CDR3 is 16 residues long. The CDR3 region is CASSDGGRTGFNEQFF. CDR3 nucleotide sequence: TGTGCCAGCAGTGATGGGGGCCGGACAGGGTTCAATGAGCAGTTCTTC. The full variable domain, its missing parts supplied by reference TRBV25-1 and TRBJ2-1, is EADIYQTPRYLVIGTGKKITLECSQTMGHDKMYWYQQDPGMELHLIHYSYGVNSTEKGDLSSESTVSRIRTEHFPLTLESARPSHTSQYLCASSDGGRTGFNEQFFGPGTRLTVL.

This clone was recorded once. This rearrangement joins TRBV30 to TRBJ2-5, with 7 bases aligning to TRBD2. V shed 0 bases, J shed 5 bases, and the junction held 6 bases outside the gene matches. The CDR3 extends over 14 amino acids. Per germline, CDR1 GTSNPN and CDR2 SVGIG (reference sequence). Here the CDR3 DNA reads TGTGCCTGGAGTGTAGGCGGACTAGTGGAGACCCAGTACTTC. Encoded protein: CAWSVGGLVETQYF.

The chain couples TRBV3-1 (or the pseudogene TRBV3-2) to TRBJ2-6, with no clear D. The germline gives CDR1 LGHDT, CDR2 YNNKEL (reference sequence). This CDR3 has 15 amino acids. The ends were cut back, 2 bases at V and 4 bases at J, with 9 bases in the middle. The CDR3 sequence: CASSQLSGGANVLTF. The CDR3 coding sequence is TGTGCCAGCAGCCAATTGTCCGGCGGGGCCAACGTCCTGACTTTC.

This clone was detected only once. The rearrangement links TRBV11-2 to TRBJ2-4, with TRBD1 matching 8 bases. The trim removed 2 bases at V and 7 bases at J, leaving 1 base unmatched. The CDR3 totals 13 residues. Germline V gives CDR1 SGHAT, CDR2 FQNNGV. The CDR3 DNA reads as TGTGCCAGCAGCTTAAACAGGGGGAACATTCAGTACTTC. This gives the protein CASSLNRGNIQYF.

In DNA, the CDR3 is TGTGCCACCAGTGATCCGGGACGGCCGTGGGAGACCCAGTACTTC. Translating gives CATSDPGRPWETQYF. This chain uses TRBV24-1 with TRBJ2-5; TRBD1 or TRBD2 may be the D gene (5 bases each). Trimming took 3 bases from V and 5 from J, leaving 15 bases between them. This CDR3 region has 15 residues. Germline V gene sequence: CDR1 KGHDR, CDR2 SFDVKD.

This rearrangement joins TRBV19 to TRBJ1-5, with D hard to call. The V end was cut by 2 bases, the J end by 4 bases, with 15 bases between. Germline CDR1 and CDR2: LNHDA and SQIVND (reference sequence). This CDR3 spans 16 amino acids. CDR3 DNA sequence: TGTGCCAGTAGTATATTGTTGACCGCTGTTAATCAGCCCCAGCATTTT. Protein sequence: CASSILLTAVNQPQHF.

This clone was recorded once. The V gene is TRBV7-9, the J gene TRBJ2-7, with 12 bases fitting TRBD1. Germline CDR1 SEHNR, CDR2 FQNEAQ (reference sequence). This CDR3 region has 14 residues. Trimming at V came to 3 bases and at J to 6 bases, leaving 3 bases not matched to a gene. CDR3 loop: CASSFGTGGGEQYV. CDR3 DNA sequence: TGTGCCAGCAGCTTCGGGACAGGGGGCGGCGAGCAGTACGTC.

The gene calls are TRBV6-5 and TRBJ2-1; a possible D gene is TRBD1 (6 bases). CDR3 length: 15 residues. Trimming stripped 4 bases from V and 2 bases from J, with 12 bases between. The germline V gene has CDR1 MNHEY and CDR2 SVGAGI. The CDR3 DNA follows: TGTGCCAGCAGTTCCAGGACAGTTACCTACAATGAGCAGTTCTTC. It codes for CASSSRTVTYNEQFF.

The V and J genes are TRBV5-6 and TRBJ1-6, with 11 bases identical to TRBD1. Germline CDR1 reads SGHDT; CDR2 reads YYEEEE. The CDR3 runs 16 residues. V was clipped by 2 bases and J by 7 bases; unmatched bases: 5. The CDR3 DNA is TGTGCCAGCAGCTTCCCCTGGACAGGGGGCAATTCACCCCTCCACTTT. Encoded protein: CASSFPWTGGNSPLHF.

This clone ranks as medium-sized. CDR3 in amino acids: CASSIIGDEQFF. The CDR3 DNA reads TGTGCCAGCAGTATTATAGGGGATGAGCAGTTCTTC. The chain links TRBV27 to TRBJ2-1, with D perhaps TRBD1 (5 bases). V lost 5 bases and J lost 8, with 10 bases in between. The CDR3 length is 12 residues. Per germline, CDR1 MNHEY and CDR2 SMNVEV (reference sequence).